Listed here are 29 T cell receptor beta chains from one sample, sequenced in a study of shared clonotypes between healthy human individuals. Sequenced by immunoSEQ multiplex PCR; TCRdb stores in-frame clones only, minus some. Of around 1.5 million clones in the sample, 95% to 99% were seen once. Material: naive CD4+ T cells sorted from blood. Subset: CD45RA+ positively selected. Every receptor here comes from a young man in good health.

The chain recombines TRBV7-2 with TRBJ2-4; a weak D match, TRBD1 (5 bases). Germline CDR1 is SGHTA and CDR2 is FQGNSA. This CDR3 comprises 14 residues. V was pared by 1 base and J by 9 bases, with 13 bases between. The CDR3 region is CASSLVSRDGIQYF. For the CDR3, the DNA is TGTGCCAGCAGCTTAGTGTCCAGGGATGGCATTCAGTACTTC.

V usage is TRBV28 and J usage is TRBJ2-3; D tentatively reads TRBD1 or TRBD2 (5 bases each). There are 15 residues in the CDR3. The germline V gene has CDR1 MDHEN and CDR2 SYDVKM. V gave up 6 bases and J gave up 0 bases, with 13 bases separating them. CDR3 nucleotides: TGTGCCAGCAGCCTGGGGGACCGAAGCACAGATACGCAGTATTTT. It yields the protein CASSLGDRSTDTQYF.

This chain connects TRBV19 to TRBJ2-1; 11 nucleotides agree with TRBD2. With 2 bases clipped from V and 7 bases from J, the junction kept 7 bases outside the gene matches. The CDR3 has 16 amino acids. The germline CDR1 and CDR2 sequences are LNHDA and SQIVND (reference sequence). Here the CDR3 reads CASSIRGTSGRNEQFF. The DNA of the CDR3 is TGTGCCAGTAGTATAAGGGGGACTAGCGGAAGAAATGAGCAGTTCTTC. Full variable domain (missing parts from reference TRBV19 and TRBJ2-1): DGGITQSPKYLFRKEGQNVTLSCEQNLNHDAMYWYRQDPGQGLRLIYYSQIVNDFQKGDIAEGYSVSREKKESFPLTVTSAQKNPTAFYLCASSIRGTSGRNEQFFGPGTRLTVL.

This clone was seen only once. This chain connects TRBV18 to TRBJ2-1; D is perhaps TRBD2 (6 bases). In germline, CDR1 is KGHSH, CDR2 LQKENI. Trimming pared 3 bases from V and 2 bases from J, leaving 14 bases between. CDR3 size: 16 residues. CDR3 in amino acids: CASSPISGIPYNEQFF. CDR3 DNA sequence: TGTGCCAGCTCACCTATTAGCGGAATTCCCTACAATGAGCAGTTCTTC.

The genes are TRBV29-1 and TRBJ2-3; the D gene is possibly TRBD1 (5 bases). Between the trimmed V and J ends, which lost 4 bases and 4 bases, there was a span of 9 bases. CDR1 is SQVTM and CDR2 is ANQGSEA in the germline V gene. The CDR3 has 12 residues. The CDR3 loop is CSVVRGADTQYF. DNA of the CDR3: TGCAGCGTTGTAAGGGGCGCAGATACGCAGTATTTT.

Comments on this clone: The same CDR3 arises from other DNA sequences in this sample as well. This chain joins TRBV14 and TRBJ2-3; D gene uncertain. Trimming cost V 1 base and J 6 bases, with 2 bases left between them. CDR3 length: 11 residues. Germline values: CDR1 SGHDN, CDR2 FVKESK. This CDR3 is CASSQVDTQYF. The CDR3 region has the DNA TGTGCCAGCAGCCAAGTTGATACGCAGTATTTT.

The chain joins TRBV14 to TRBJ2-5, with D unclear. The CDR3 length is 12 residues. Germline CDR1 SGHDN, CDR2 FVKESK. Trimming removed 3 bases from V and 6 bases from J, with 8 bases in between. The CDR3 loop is CASSQLGKTQYF. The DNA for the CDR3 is TGTGCCAGCAGCCAGTTAGGAAAGACCCAGTACTTC.

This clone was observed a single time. CDR3 residues: CATRETQYF. As DNA, the CDR3 is TGTGCCACTAGAGAGACCCAGTACTTC. The V and J genes are TRBV10-3 and TRBJ2-5, with D unclear. The CDR3 is 9 residues long. Per germline, CDR1 ENHRY and CDR2 SYGVKD. Trimming removed 10 bases from V and 4 bases from J, with 4 bases in between.

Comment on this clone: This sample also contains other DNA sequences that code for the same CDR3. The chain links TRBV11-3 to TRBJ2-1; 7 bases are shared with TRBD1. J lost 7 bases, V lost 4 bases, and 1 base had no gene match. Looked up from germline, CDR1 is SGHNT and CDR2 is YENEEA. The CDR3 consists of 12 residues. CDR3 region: CASSSQGNEQFF. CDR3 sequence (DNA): TGTGCCAGCAGCTCACAGGGGAATGAGCAGTTCTTC.

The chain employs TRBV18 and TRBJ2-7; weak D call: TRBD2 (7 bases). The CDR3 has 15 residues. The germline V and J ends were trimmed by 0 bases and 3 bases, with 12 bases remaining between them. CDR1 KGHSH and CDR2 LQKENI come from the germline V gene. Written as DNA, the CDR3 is TGTGCCAGCTCACCACCGGGGGGGCAAATCTACGAGCAGTACTTC. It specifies CASSPPGGQIYEQYF.

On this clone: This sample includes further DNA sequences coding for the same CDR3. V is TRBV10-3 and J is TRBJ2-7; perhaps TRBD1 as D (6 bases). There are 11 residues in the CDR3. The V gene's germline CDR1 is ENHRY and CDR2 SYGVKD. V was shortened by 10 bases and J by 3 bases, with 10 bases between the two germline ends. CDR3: CATTGSYEQYF. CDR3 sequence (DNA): TGTGCCACTACAGGGAGCTACGAGCAGTACTTC.

CDR3 region: CASKRSQETQYF. The CDR3 DNA reads as TGTGCCAGCAAACGGAGCCAAGAGACCCAGTACTTC. This chain uses TRBV6-1 with TRBJ2-5, with D uncertain. Germline assignment: CDR1 MNHNS and CDR2 SASEGT. The CDR3 has 12 residues. Trimming took off 7 bases at V and 1 base at J, with 7 bases between the two ends.

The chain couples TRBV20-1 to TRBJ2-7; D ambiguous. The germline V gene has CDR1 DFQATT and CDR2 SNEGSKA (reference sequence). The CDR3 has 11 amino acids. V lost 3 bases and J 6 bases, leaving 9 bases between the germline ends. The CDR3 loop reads CSASLLIEQYF. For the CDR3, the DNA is TGCAGTGCTAGTTTGTTAATCGAGCAGTACTTC.

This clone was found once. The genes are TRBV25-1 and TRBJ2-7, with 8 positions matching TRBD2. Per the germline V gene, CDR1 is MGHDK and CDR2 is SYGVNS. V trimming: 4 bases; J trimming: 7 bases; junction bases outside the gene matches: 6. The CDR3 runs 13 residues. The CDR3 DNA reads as TGTGCCAGCAGTGCTAGCGGGCAATCGGAGCAGTACTTC. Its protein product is CASSASGQSEQYF.

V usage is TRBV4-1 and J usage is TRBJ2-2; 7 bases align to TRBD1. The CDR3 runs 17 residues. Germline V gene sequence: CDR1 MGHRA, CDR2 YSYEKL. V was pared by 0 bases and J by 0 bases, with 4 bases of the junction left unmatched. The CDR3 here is CASSQEEQGANTGELFF. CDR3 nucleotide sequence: TGCGCCAGCAGCCAAGAGGAGCAGGGGGCGAACACCGGGGAGCTGTTTTTT.

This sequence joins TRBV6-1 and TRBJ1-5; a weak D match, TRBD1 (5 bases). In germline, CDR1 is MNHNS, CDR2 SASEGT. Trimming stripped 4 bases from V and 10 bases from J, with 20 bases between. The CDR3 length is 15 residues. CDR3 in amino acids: CASSAWGSQYRPQHF. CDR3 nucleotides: TGTGCCAGCAGTGCATGGGGCAGCCAGTATCGTCCCCAGCATTTT.

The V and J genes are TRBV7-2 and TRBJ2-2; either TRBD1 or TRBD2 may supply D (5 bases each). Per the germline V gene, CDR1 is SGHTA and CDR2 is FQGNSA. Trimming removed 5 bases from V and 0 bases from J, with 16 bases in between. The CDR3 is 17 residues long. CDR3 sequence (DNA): TGTGCCAGCAGCCGGCGGTCCGGGGCCCCGAACACCGGGGAGCTGTTTTTT. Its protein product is CASSRRSGAPNTGELFF.

In DNA form, the CDR3 reads TGTGCCAGCAGCTTTGGCTATCCGAACACCGGGGAGCTGTTTTTT. Protein: CASSFGYPNTGELFF. V is TRBV7-9 and J is TRBJ2-2; no clear D. The CDR3 is 15 residues long. Per the germline V gene, CDR1 is SEHNR and CDR2 is FQNEAQ (reference sequence). V lost 3 bases to trimming and J lost 0 bases, with 8 bases between them.

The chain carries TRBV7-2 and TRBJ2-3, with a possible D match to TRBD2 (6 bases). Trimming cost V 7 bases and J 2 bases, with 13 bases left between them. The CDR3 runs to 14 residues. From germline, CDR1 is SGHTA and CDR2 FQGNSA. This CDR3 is CASTLGTSTDTQYF. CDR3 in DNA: TGTGCCAGCACCCTCGGGACTTCCACAGATACGCAGTATTTT.

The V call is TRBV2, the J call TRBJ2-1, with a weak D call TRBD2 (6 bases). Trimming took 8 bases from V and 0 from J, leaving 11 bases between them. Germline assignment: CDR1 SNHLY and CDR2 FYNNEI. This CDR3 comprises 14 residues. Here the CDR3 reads CASGRDFSYNEQFF. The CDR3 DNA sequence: TGTGCCAGCGGCCGGGACTTCTCCTACAATGAGCAGTTCTTC.

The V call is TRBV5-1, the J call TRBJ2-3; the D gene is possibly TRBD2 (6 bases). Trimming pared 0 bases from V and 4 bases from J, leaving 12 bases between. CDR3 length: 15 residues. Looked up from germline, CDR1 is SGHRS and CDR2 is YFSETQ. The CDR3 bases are TGCGCCAGCAGCTTGGCCGGGACTCCGGCAGATACGCAGTATTTT. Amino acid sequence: CASSLAGTPADTQYF.

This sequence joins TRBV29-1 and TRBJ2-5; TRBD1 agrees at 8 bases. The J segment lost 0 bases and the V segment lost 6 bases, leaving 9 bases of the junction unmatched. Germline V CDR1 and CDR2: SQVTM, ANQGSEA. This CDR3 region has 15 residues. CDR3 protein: CSVDWTGSYQETQYF. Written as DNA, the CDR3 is TGCAGCGTCGATTGGACAGGGTCGTACCAAGAGACCCAGTACTTC.

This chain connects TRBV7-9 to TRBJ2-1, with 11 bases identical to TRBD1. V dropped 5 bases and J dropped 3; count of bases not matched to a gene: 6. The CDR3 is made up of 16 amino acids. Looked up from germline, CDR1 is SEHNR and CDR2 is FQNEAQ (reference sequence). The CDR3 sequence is CASSPGGTGGYNEQFF. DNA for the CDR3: TGTGCCAGCAGCCCCGGAGGGACAGGGGGCTACAATGAGCAGTTCTTC.

The CDR3 DNA sequence: TGTGCCAGCAGCTTAGAAGTGACTAGCACAGATACGCAGTATTTT. It codes for CASSLEVTSTDTQYF. The V and J genes are TRBV11-2 and TRBJ2-3; D is unclear. The CDR3 length is 15 residues. V was cut by 0 bases and J by 0 bases, with 7 bases left in between. Germline CDR1 and CDR2: SGHAT and FQNNGV.

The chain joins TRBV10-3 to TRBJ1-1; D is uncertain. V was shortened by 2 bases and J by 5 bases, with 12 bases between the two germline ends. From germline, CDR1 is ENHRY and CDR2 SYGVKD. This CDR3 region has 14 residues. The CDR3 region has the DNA TGTGCCATCAGTGAGGTCGGCAGCTTGACTGAAGCTTTCTTT. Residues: CAISEVGSLTEAFF.

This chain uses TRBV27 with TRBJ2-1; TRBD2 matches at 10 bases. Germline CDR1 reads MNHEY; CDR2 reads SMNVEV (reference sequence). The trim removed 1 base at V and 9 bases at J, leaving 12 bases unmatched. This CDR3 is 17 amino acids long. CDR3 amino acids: CASSLLMLAGEFGEQFF. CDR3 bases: TGTGCCAGCAGTTTATTGATGCTAGCGGGAGAATTTGGTGAGCAGTTCTTC.

The CDR3, as DNA: TGTGCCAGCAGTCCCACGGGGGAGAGGACCGGGGAGCTGTTTTTT. Its translation is CASSPTGERTGELFF. V usage is TRBV28 and J usage is TRBJ2-2; D may be TRBD2 (6 bases). The V gene lost 5 bases and the J gene lost 5 bases, with 15 bases spanning the gap. The CDR3 length is 15 residues. Germline V lookup: CDR1 MDHEN, CDR2 SYDVKM.

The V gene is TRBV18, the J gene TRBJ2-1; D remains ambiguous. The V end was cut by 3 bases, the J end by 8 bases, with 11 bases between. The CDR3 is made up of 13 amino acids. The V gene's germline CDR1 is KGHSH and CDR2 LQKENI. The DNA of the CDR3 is TGTGCCAGCTCACCCAGTAAAGGGTATGAGCAGTTCTTC. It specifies CASSPSKGYEQFF.

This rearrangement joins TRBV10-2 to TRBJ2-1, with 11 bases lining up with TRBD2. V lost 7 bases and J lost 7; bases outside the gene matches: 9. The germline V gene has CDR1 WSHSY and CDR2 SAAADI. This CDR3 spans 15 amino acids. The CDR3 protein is CASNTLAGVGNEQFF. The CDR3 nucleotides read TGCGCCAGCAATACACTAGCGGGAGTGGGTAATGAGCAGTTCTTC.